This TCR beta chain was identified during a study of T-cell memory formation after mild COVID-19. Study findings and constraints: Whether day 37 second-wave clones are SARS-CoV-2-specific was not confirmed.

Trimming cost V 0 bases and J 1 base, with 18 bases left between them. The CDR3 runs to 18 residues. Germline V gene lookup returns CDR1 LGHNA and CDR2 YSLEER. One entry per CDR3 protein, called by TCRdb with MiXCR from the 5' RACE reads. This table has about 560,000 distinct CDR3 sequences, about 20% appearing once. As to this clonotype: The antigen is unknown.

V is TRBV4-3 and J is TRBJ2-5; D unresolved. This receptor was taken from an adult woman who had mild COVID-19 (a few samples of this study predate the infection). Cell type and time point are not known. Sequencing input: PBMCs or a T cell subset sorted from them (not recorded which). Here the CDR3 reads CASSQDELKARLQETQYF. For the CDR3, the DNA is TGCGCCAGCAGCCAAGATGAGCTGAAGGCCAGGCTCCAAGAGACCCAGTACTTC.